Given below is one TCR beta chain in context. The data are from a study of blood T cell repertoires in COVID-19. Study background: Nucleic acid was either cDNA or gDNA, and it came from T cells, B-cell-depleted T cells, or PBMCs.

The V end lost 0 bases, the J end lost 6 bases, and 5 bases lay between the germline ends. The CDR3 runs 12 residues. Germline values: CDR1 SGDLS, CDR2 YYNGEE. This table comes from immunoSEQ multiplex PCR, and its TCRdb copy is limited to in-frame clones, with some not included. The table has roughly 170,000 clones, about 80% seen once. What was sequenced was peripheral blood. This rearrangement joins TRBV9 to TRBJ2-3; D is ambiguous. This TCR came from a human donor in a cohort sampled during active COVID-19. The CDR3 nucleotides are TGTGCCAGCAGCGTAGATCTGGATACGCAGTATTTT. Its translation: CASSVDLDTQYF.